Listed below are T cell receptor beta chains from one sample, sequenced in a study of blood T cell repertoires in COVID-19. Using immunoSEQ multiplex PCR, the repertoire was profiled, and TCRdb retains in-frame clones only, with some absent. The table has 42,000 or so clones, roughly nine tenths seen once. Sequenced input: peripheral blood. These receptors were taken from a man between 45 and 60 years old with active COVID-19. Each CDR3 is given with its conserved first and last residue. D genes are given only for firm matches. Where a row states a size, it is once, few, many or the class of an expanded clone; other rows omit it.

J gene: TRBJ2-7
clone size: NA
D gene: NA
V gene: TRBV5-1
CDR3 protein: CASSSPGHNVYEQYF
CDR3 DNA: TGCGCCAGCAGCTCGCCGGGACACAACGTCTACGAGCAGTACTTC

J gene: TRBJ1-4
clone size: NA
D gene: NA
V gene: TRBV6-6
CDR3 protein: CASSPMGRDHYFSGEKLFF
CDR3 DNA: TGTGCCAGCAGTCCAATGGGCCGGGATCACTACTTCAGTGGGGAAAAACTGTTTTTT

J gene: TRBJ1-1
clone size: NA
D gene: NA
V gene: TRBV14
CDR3 protein: CASSARRGNTEAFF
CDR3 DNA: TGTGCCAGCAGCGCAAGAAGGGGGAACACTGAAGCTTTCTTT

J gene: TRBJ2-3
clone size: NA
D gene: TRBD2
V gene: TRBV10-3
CDR3 protein: CAISTGTSDGTDTQYF
CDR3 DNA: TGTGCCATCAGTACCGGGACTAGCGACGGAACAGATACGCAGTATTTT

J gene: TRBJ2-1
clone size: NA
D gene: TRBD2
V gene: TRBV5-4
CDR3 protein: CASSSTSGRAASYNEQFF
CDR3 DNA: TGTGCCAGCAGCTCGACTAGCGGGAGGGCAGCATCCTACAATGAGCAGTTCTTC

J gene: TRBJ1-5
clone size: NA
D gene: NA
V gene: TRBV6-6
CDR3 protein: CASSYSIGGSQPQHF
CDR3 DNA: TGTGCCAGCAGTTACTCGATAGGGGGAAGTCAGCCCCAGCATTTT

J gene: TRBJ1-2
clone size: NA
D gene: TRBD1
V gene: TRBV29-1
CDR3 protein: CSVIRDRGWQDYGYTF
CDR3 DNA: TGCAGCGTGATCAGGGACAGGGGTTGGCAGGACTATGGCTACACCTTC

J gene: TRBJ2-1
clone size: NA
D gene: TRBD2
V gene: TRBV4-1
CDR3 protein: CASSQGPGGLAGSYNEQFF
CDR3 DNA: TGCGCCAGCAGCCAAGGGCCAGGGGGACTAGCGGGATCCTACAATGAGCAGTTCTTC

J gene: TRBJ1-4
clone size: NA
D gene: NA
V gene: TRBV6-5
CDR3 protein: CASRRVLGEKLFF
CDR3 DNA: TGTGCCAGCAGGAGGGTCTTGGGGGAAAAACTGTTTTTT

J gene: TRBJ1-2
clone size: NA
D gene: NA
V gene: TRBV28
CDR3 protein: CASSQNYGYTF
CDR3 DNA: TGTGCCAGCAGTCAAAACTATGGCTACACCTTC

J gene: TRBJ1-4
clone size: NA
D gene: NA
V gene: TRBV3-1/TRBV3-2
CDR3 protein: CASSPRGPLGEKLFF
CDR3 DNA: TGTGCCAGCAGCCCCCGCGGTCCACTTGGGGAAAAACTGTTTTTT

J gene: TRBJ1-4
clone size: NA
D gene: TRBD1
V gene: TRBV2
CDR3 protein: CASGGDRVLNEKLFF
CDR3 DNA: TGTGCCAGCGGGGGGGACAGGGTACTTAATGAAAAACTGTTTTTT

J gene: TRBJ2-5
clone size: few
D gene: TRBD1
V gene: TRBV18
CDR3 protein: CASSPGTGWQETQYF
CDR3 DNA: TGTGCCAGCTCACCAGGGACAGGGTGGCAAGAGACCCAGTACTTC

J gene: TRBJ2-7
clone size: NA
D gene: TRBD2
V gene: TRBV2
CDR3 protein: CASSGTSVEQYF
CDR3 DNA: TGTGCCAGCAGCGGGACTAGCGTCGAGCAGTACTTC

J gene: TRBJ2-7
clone size: NA
D gene: TRBD1
V gene: TRBV20-1
CDR3 protein: CSASFQGAHEQYF
CDR3 DNA: TGCAGTGCTAGTTTTCAGGGGGCCCACGAACAGTACTTC

J gene: TRBJ2-3
clone size: NA
D gene: TRBD1
V gene: TRBV27
CDR3 protein: CASSHQGQSTDTQYF
CDR3 DNA: TGTGCCAGCAGTCACCAGGGACAGTCCACAGATACGCAGTATTTT

J gene: TRBJ2-3
clone size: NA
D gene: TRBD2
V gene: TRBV7-6
CDR3 protein: CASSRDYRTDTQYF
CDR3 DNA: TGTGCCAGCAGCCGGGACTACCGCACAGATACGCAGTATTTT

J gene: TRBJ1-5
clone size: NA
D gene: NA
V gene: TRBV19
CDR3 protein: CASNPNPGQPDQPQHF
CDR3 DNA: TGTGCCAGTAATCCCAACCCCGGACAGCCAGATCAGCCCCAGCATTTT

J gene: TRBJ1-2
clone size: NA
D gene: NA
V gene: TRBV6-1
CDR3 protein: CASSEPRGEGYTF
CDR3 DNA: TGTGCCAGCAGTGAACCCAGGGGAGAAGGCTACACCTTC

J gene: TRBJ2-1
clone size: once
D gene: NA
V gene: TRBV10-3
CDR3 protein: CAISEADRPSYNEQFF
CDR3 DNA: TGTGCCATCAGTGAGGCGGACAGACCCTCCTACAATGAGCAGTTCTTC

J gene: TRBJ1-2
clone size: NA
D gene: NA
V gene: TRBV6-1
CDR3 protein: CASSESPGGYTF
CDR3 DNA: TGTGCCAGCAGTGAATCCCCGGGGGGCTACACCTTC

J gene: TRBJ2-6
clone size: NA
D gene: NA
V gene: TRBV5-4
CDR3 protein: CASSLAGPGANVLTF
CDR3 DNA: TGTGCCAGCAGCTTGGCAGGGCCTGGGGCCAACGTCCTGACTTTC

J gene: TRBJ1-5
clone size: NA
D gene: NA
V gene: TRBV7-9
CDR3 protein: CASSLYGNQPQHF
CDR3 DNA: TGTGCCAGCAGCTTATATGGCAATCAGCCCCAGCATTTT

J gene: TRBJ1-4
clone size: NA
D gene: TRBD1
V gene: TRBV9
CDR3 protein: CASSLDRGLANEKLFF
CDR3 DNA: TGTGCCAGCAGCTTAGACAGGGGGCTGGCTAATGAAAAACTGTTTTTT

J gene: TRBJ2-7
clone size: NA
D gene: TRBD2
V gene: TRBV7-8
CDR3 protein: CASSLTGTNSYEQYF
CDR3 DNA: TGTGCCAGCAGCCTGACCGGGACTAACTCCTACGAGCAGTACTTC

J gene: TRBJ2-1
clone size: NA
D gene: NA
V gene: TRBV23-1
CDR3 protein: CASSPNPGQLNEQFF
CDR3 DNA: TGCGCCAGCAGTCCGAACCCGGGACAACTAAATGAGCAGTTCTTC

J gene: TRBJ2-2
clone size: NA
D gene: TRBD2
V gene: TRBV5-1
CDR3 protein: CASSLGTSANTGELFF
CDR3 DNA: TGCGCCAGCAGCTTGGGGACTAGCGCGAACACCGGGGAGCTGTTTTTT

J gene: TRBJ1-2
clone size: NA
D gene: NA
V gene: TRBV12-5
CDR3 protein: CASGQGGYGYTF
CDR3 DNA: TGTGCTAGTGGTCAGGGAGGCTATGGCTACACCTTC

J gene: TRBJ2-2
clone size: NA
D gene: TRBD1
V gene: TRBV2
CDR3 protein: CASQGWDSRAGELFF
CDR3 DNA: TGTGCCAGCCAAGGCTGGGACAGTAGGGCCGGGGAGCTGTTTTTT

J gene: TRBJ1-2
clone size: few
D gene: NA
V gene: TRBV27
CDR3 protein: CASSPRTNYGYTF
CDR3 DNA: TGTGCCAGCAGCCCGAGAACTAACTATGGCTACACCTTC

J gene: TRBJ2-1
clone size: NA
D gene: NA
V gene: TRBV10-2
CDR3 protein: CASATQYQGEQFF
CDR3 DNA: TGCGCCAGCGCTACACAGTATCAGGGTGAGCAGTTCTTC

J gene: TRBJ1-2
clone size: NA
D gene: NA
V gene: TRBV7-9
CDR3 protein: CASSFAGDMGSGYTF
CDR3 DNA: TGTGCCAGCAGCTTTGCGGGGGATATGGGCTCTGGCTACACCTTC

J gene: TRBJ2-4
clone size: NA
D gene: NA
V gene: TRBV5-4
CDR3 protein: CASSNRDSGIINIQYF
CDR3 DNA: TGTGCCAGCAGCAACCGGGACTCCGGGATTATAAACATTCAGTACTTC

J gene: TRBJ2-1
clone size: once
D gene: NA
V gene: TRBV7-6
CDR3 protein: CASSLVGFRENEQFF
CDR3 DNA: TGTGCCAGCAGCTTAGTCGGATTTCGGGAGAATGAGCAGTTCTTC

J gene: TRBJ1-6
clone size: NA
D gene: TRBD1
V gene: TRBV30
CDR3 protein: CAWSVLQGSNSPLHF
CDR3 DNA: TGTGCCTGGAGTGTACTACAGGGGAGTAATTCACCCCTCCACTTT

J gene: TRBJ1-1
clone size: NA
D gene: NA
V gene: TRBV5-1
CDR3 protein: CASSFTTGTQNTEAFF
CDR3 DNA: TGCGCCAGCAGCTTTACAACCGGGACACAGAACACTGAAGCTTTCTTT

J gene: TRBJ1-2
clone size: NA
D gene: TRBD1
V gene: TRBV28
CDR3 protein: CASRIQGAGNGYTF
CDR3 DNA: TGTGCCAGCAGGATACAGGGGGCCGGGAATGGCTACACCTTC

J gene: TRBJ2-2
clone size: NA
D gene: NA
V gene: TRBV19
CDR3 protein: CASSTGGRDTGELFF
CDR3 DNA: TGTGCCAGTAGTACGGGGGGCCGGGACACCGGGGAGCTGTTTTTT

J gene: TRBJ1-2
clone size: NA
D gene: TRBD1
V gene: TRBV2
CDR3 protein: CASSEEGGGGNGGYTF
CDR3 DNA: TGTGCCAGCAGTGAAGAAGGAGGAGGGGGCAACGGTGGCTACACCTTC

J gene: TRBJ1-4
clone size: NA
D gene: TRBD1
V gene: TRBV10-3
CDR3 protein: CAISQGARSEKLFF
CDR3 DNA: TGTGCCATCAGCCAGGGGGCTCGGTCTGAAAAACTGTTTTTT

J gene: TRBJ2-2
clone size: once
D gene: TRBD1
V gene: TRBV24-1
CDR3 protein: CATSDPTGGAAGELFF
CDR3 DNA: TGTGCCACCAGTGACCCCACAGGGGGCGCCGCCGGGGAGCTGTTTTTT

J gene: TRBJ2-3
clone size: NA
D gene: TRBD2
V gene: TRBV7-3
CDR3 protein: CASSTSGRRGTDTQYF
CDR3 DNA: TGTGCCAGCAGCACTAGCGGGAGAAGGGGGACAGATACGCAGTATTTT

J gene: TRBJ1-1
clone size: NA
D gene: NA
V gene: TRBV19
CDR3 protein: CASSTILFRGTTEAFF
CDR3 DNA: TGTGCCAGTAGCACCATCCTGTTCAGGGGAACCACTGAAGCTTTCTTT

J gene: TRBJ2-1
clone size: NA
D gene: TRBD2
V gene: TRBV6-5
CDR3 protein: CASSYSGSTNEQFF
CDR3 DNA: TGTGCCAGCAGTTACAGCGGGAGCACCAATGAGCAGTTCTTC

J gene: TRBJ2-1
clone size: NA
D gene: TRBD2
V gene: TRBV10-3
CDR3 protein: CAISGSGITDEQFF
CDR3 DNA: TGTGCCATCAGTGGTAGCGGGATAACGGATGAGCAGTTCTTC

J gene: TRBJ1-4
clone size: NA
D gene: NA
V gene: TRBV20-1
CDR3 protein: CSASVGGRATNEKLFF
CDR3 DNA: TGCAGTGCTAGTGTGGGGGGTAGGGCAACTAATGAAAAACTGTTTTTT

J gene: TRBJ2-2
clone size: NA
D gene: TRBD2
V gene: TRBV7-2
CDR3 protein: CASSERLAGGAGELFF
CDR3 DNA: TGTGCCAGCAGCGAACGACTAGCGGGAGGGGCCGGGGAGCTGTTTTTT

J gene: TRBJ2-3
clone size: NA
D gene: TRBD2
V gene: TRBV6-4
CDR3 protein: CASSDRAGDTDTQYF
CDR3 DNA: TGTGCCAGCAGTGACAGGGCGGGAGACACAGATACGCAGTATTTT

J gene: TRBJ1-1
clone size: NA
D gene: TRBD1
V gene: TRBV5-4
CDR3 protein: CASSAGQGVATEAFF
CDR3 DNA: TGTGCCAGCAGCGCAGGACAGGGGGTAGCCACTGAAGCTTTCTTT

J gene: TRBJ2-2
clone size: NA
D gene: NA
V gene: TRBV9
CDR3 protein: CASSVEGSGTGELFF
CDR3 DNA: TGTGCCAGCAGCGTAGAGGGGTCGGGCACCGGGGAGCTGTTTTTT

J gene: TRBJ2-1
clone size: NA
D gene: NA
V gene: TRBV30
CDR3 protein: CACRISGSYNEQFF
CDR3 DNA: TGTGCCTGCCGAATTAGCGGTTCCTACAATGAGCAGTTCTTC

J gene: TRBJ2-3
clone size: NA
D gene: NA
V gene: TRBV19
CDR3 protein: CASRRTVRSTDTQYF
CDR3 DNA: TGTGCCAGTAGAAGGACAGTCCGAAGCACAGATACGCAGTATTTT

J gene: TRBJ2-3
clone size: NA
D gene: NA
V gene: TRBV27
CDR3 protein: CASSDTESTDTQYF
CDR3 DNA: TGTGCCAGCAGTGATACAGAGAGCACAGATACGCAGTATTTT

J gene: TRBJ2-1
clone size: NA
D gene: TRBD2
V gene: TRBV6-1
CDR3 protein: CASSEFSAGAQSEQFF
CDR3 DNA: TGTGCCAGCAGTGAATTTTCGGCGGGAGCCCAATCCGAGCAGTTCTTC